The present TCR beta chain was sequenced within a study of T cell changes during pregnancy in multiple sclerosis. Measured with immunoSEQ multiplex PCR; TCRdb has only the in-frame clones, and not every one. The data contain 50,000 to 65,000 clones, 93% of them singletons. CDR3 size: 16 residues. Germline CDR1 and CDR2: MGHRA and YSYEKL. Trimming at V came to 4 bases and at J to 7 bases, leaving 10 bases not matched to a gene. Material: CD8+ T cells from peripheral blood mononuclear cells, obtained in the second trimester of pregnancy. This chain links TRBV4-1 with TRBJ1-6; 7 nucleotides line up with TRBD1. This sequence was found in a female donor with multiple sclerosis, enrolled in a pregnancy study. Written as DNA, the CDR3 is TGCGCCAGCAGCCTCCTCACTGACAGGGCCAATTCACCCCTCCACTTT. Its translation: CASSLLTDRANSPLHF.